The rows below give T cell receptor beta chains drawn from one sample of a study of molecular identifiers for immune sequencing clone quantification. One entry per CDR3 protein results from TCRdb running MiXCR on the PCR reads. Altogether 460,000 or so distinct CDR3 sequences are present, 20% to 25% being singletons, with the ten largest covering approximately 0.84%. The sequenced material came from naive CD8+ T cells from blood, with Jurkat cell RNA spiked in. Every receptor here comes from a human donor in good health. Some libraries in this study had Jurkat cell RNA spiked in. Each CDR3 is given with its conserved first and last residue. A D gene is named only where the DNA matches it firmly. Clone size is not always given. Where it is, it says once, few, many or a class for expanded clones.

TRBV27	TRBD1	many	TRBJ2-7	CASSLLLGQGYEQYF	TGTGCCAGCAGTTTACTATTGGGACAGGGTTACGAGCAGTACTTC
TRBV27	NA	NA	TRBJ2-5	CASKRGGGADETQYF	TGTGCCAGCAAGCGGGGAGGGGGGGCGGATGAGACCCAGTACTTC
TRBV9	NA	few	TRBJ1-1	CASSPQLRTEAFF	TGTGCCAGCAGCCCTCAATTGAGAACTGAAGCTTTCTTT
TRBV28	TRBD1	NA	TRBJ1-5	CASSAGQGWTQPQHF	TGTGCCAGCAGTGCGGGACAGGGGTGGACTCAGCCCCAGCATTTT
TRBV30	TRBD2	few	TRBJ2-3	CAWEGLAGVDTQYF	TGTGCCTGGGAGGGACTAGCGGGGGTAGATACGCAGTATTTT
TRBV3-1	NA	many	TRBJ2-2	CASSQAGSGRTGELFF	TGTGCCAGCAGCCAAGCGGGCTCAGGCCGCACCGGGGAGCTGTTTTTT
TRBV12-3/TRBV12-4	TRBD2	NA	TRBJ2-2	CASSPNRLAGGPANTGELFF	TGTGCCAGCAGTCCTAACCGACTAGCGGGGGGGCCCGCGAACACCGGGGAGCTGTTTTTT
TRBV4-2	NA	NA	TRBJ2-7	CAGSPKTGSSYEQYF	TGTGCCGGCAGCCCCAAAACAGGAAGCTCCTACGAGCAGTACTTC
TRBV19	NA	many	TRBJ2-7	CASSPSLGEQYF	TGTGCCAGTAGCCCATCGTTGGGGGAGCAGTACTTC
TRBV5-5	NA	many	TRBJ2-5	CASSLLSGGPMVQETQYF	TGTGCCAGCAGCTTGCTTTCTGGGGGGCCCATGGTCCAAGAGACCCAGTACTTC
TRBV18	NA	NA	TRBJ2-7	CASSPERESYEQYF	TGTGCCAGCTCACCAGAGAGGGAGTCCTACGAGCAGTACTTC
TRBV9	TRBD1	NA	TRBJ2-5	CASSVGRGQGLEETQYF	TGTGCCAGCAGCGTAGGGAGGGGACAGGGCCTTGAAGAGACCCAGTACTTC
TRBV7-2	TRBD2	many	TRBJ2-7	CASSSGTIAYEQYF	TGTGCCAGCAGCTCCGGGACTATCGCCTACGAGCAGTACTTC
TRBV6-2/TRBV6-3	TRBD1	few	TRBJ1-4	CASSSDRDGEKLFF	TGTGCCAGCAGTTCCGACAGGGATGGTGAAAAACTGTTTTTT
TRBV20-1	TRBD1	many	TRBJ2-5	CSANLPGQGFATQYF	TGCAGTGCCAACCTCCCGGGACAGGGTTTCGCGACCCAGTACTTC
TRBV28	TRBD1	few	TRBJ2-7	CASSSSGTGALYEQYF	TGTGCCAGCAGTTCCTCCGGGACAGGGGCCCTCTACGAGCAGTACTTC
TRBV28	TRBD2	many	TRBJ2-7	CASSPKLAGPSYEQYF	TGTGCCAGCAGTCCCAAACTAGCGGGCCCCTCCTACGAGCAGTACTTC